A single sample gave rise to the 5 T cell receptor beta chains below, sequenced in a study of blood T cell repertoires in COVID-19. The repertoire was sequenced with immunoSEQ multiplex PCR; TCRdb's copy has only in-frame clones and lacks some. The sample lists approximately 290,000 clones; roughly 85% were seen once. Sequencing was performed on PBMCs or T cells enriched from blood (not recorded which). These receptors were collected from a woman aged 25 to 39 who had recovered from COVID-19.

The CDR3 coding sequence is TGTGCCAGCTCACCGGCGACAGGGCAGAACGTTGGCTACACCTTC. Protein: CASSPATGQNVGYTF. This rearrangement joins TRBV18 to TRBJ1-2, with 7 bases aligning to TRBD1. Germline CDR1 is KGHSH and CDR2 is LQKENI. With 3 bases clipped from V and 7 bases from J, the junction kept 11 bases outside the gene matches. The CDR3 extends over 15 amino acids. Supplemented by reference TRBV18 and TRBJ1-2, the full variable domain reads NAGVMQNPRHLVRRRGQEARLRCSPMKGHSHVYWYRQLPEEGLKFMVYLQKENIIDESGMPKERFSAEFPKEGPSILRIQQVVRGDSAAYFCASSPATGQNVGYTFGSGTRLTVV.

The chain joins TRBV12-3 or TRBV12-4 to TRBJ1-2; no clear D gene. V dropped 5 bases and J dropped 1 base, with 8 bases sitting between them. The CDR3 is made up of 13 amino acids. For the CDR3, the DNA is TGTGCCAGCAGTCTTTCGAGTAACTATGGCTACACCTTC. It yields the protein CASSLSSNYGYTF.

A single count supports this clone. The chain combines TRBV10-1 with TRBJ2-1; 11 bases are a match to TRBD2. This CDR3 region has 15 residues. CDR1 WNHNN and CDR2 SYGVQD come from the germline V gene (reference sequence). With V trimmed by 6 bases and J by 4 bases, 5 bases remained unmatched. The CDR3 DNA follows: TGCGCCAGCAGCTCCGGGACTAGCGGATACAATGAGCAGTTCTTC. The encoded protein is CASSSGTSGYNEQFF.

V usage is TRBV19 and J usage is TRBJ2-6; 9 nucleotides line up with TRBD1. The CDR3 totals 18 residues. Trimming cost V 5 bases and J 0 bases; bases outside gene matches: 8. In germline, CDR1 is LNHDA, CDR2 SQIVND (reference sequence). Here the CDR3 reads CASSSGQGLISGANVLTF. The CDR3 DNA is TGTGCCAGTAGTTCGGGACAGGGCCTGATCTCTGGGGCCAACGTCCTGACTTTC.

In its sample, this clone was seen once. The genes are TRBV7-9 and TRBJ1-6; maybe TRBD1 (5 bases). The CDR3 runs 14 residues. V was shortened by 5 bases and J by 10 bases, with 15 bases between the two germline ends. Looked up from germline, CDR1 is SEHNR and CDR2 is FQNEAQ (reference sequence). This chain's CDR3 is CASSTTHGGSPLHF. The CDR3 bases are TGTGCCAGCAGCACCACACACGGGGGATCACCCCTCCACTTT.